The entry below describes one T cell receptor (beta chain). This clone was observed a handful of times. The specificity of this receptor is unknown. No qualities accompany the bases; no much larger clone lies one base away. The data stem from a study of shared clonotypes between healthy human individuals (dated by TCRdb to 2018 to 2021). In terms of the full investigation: A couple of women and three men aged 18 to 49 years were included in the cohort. For each donor, three plates each were used for CD4 naive and CD4 memory, two plates were used for CD8 naive, and one plate was used for CD8 memory. To estimate repertoire size and how much clonotype sharing occurs between individuals, the study deeply sequenced the blood TCR repertoires of five healthy adults. To increase sequencing depth and limit assay-specific biases, TCR repertoire library preparation and sequencing were carried out by different laboratories using diverse techniques. Each donor's leukapheresis produced roughly between roughly 0.85 and 9 billion PBMCs.

Broader findings and caveats from the paper: Estimated clonotype richness was generally larger for naive than for memory subsets. Compared with non-shared clonotypes, the clonotypes found in all four sorted-subset donors had higher generation probabilities. Approximately 5% of naive CD4, roughly 3.5% of naive CD8, approximately 2% of memory CD4, and 0.35% to 0.4% of memory CD8 clonotypes were shared across several donors. Sampling was restricted to blood, and TCR repertoires in tissues likely differ from the TCR repertoires found in blood. Because the study included only a small number of donors, the genetic and exposure-history diversity represented was limited. Rarefaction of sorted-subset datasets indicated incomplete sequencing despite the large sequencing depth. Based on pairwise subsampling, the degree of clonotype sharing among donors was expected to be affected by sequencing depth.

Using the deep immunoSEQ assay, multiplex PCR amplified TCR CDR3 regions from genomic DNA. Extracted genomic DNA from each cell subset was spread evenly across all wells of several immunoSEQ 96-well plates, with each plate serving as a replicate. For sorted subsets, each replicate PCR was loaded with 200 ng genomic DNA, equivalent to approximately 33,000 T cell genomes. The purified libraries were quantified using a Qubit 3.0 fluorometer, sized with a Bioanalyzer 2100, and then quantified again using the KAPA Library Quantification kit. Every immunoSEQ 96-well plate was sequenced on a dedicated single-read 150-cycle Illumina NextSeq 550 flow cell. The source study handled its data this way. Because only junctional sequences without quality scores were contained in the immunoSEQ output, filtering matching that applied to full-length reads could not be performed. To assign V/J genes and CDR3, sequences were annotated using PyIR, a Python wrapper for IgBLAST v1.9, with IMGT germline references. Any read was removed if the V/J assignment was weak (E-value above 1e-6), the CDR3 was missing, or the read contained stop codons, out-of-frame junctions, or ambiguous translated residues. V3J clonotypes were defined as sequences sharing an identical inferred V gene, J gene, and CDR3 amino acid sequence. Percentage overlap between repertoires was calculated by dividing the number of shared unique clonotypes by the size of the smaller repertoire. Three approaches were used to assess repertoire richness: RTK rarefaction, the Chao1 estimator, and Recon v2.1 estimates of unobserved clonotypes. OLGA was used to compute generation probabilities for all TCRbeta clonotypes that the gDNA method yielded from a handful of donors. TCRdb took this table from immuneACCESS and kept in-frame rearrangements with V and J called. Such tables lack part of the clones; where checked against another copy, unresolved V genes explain under half of the gap, and the rest is unexplained. That table gives V, J and clone size, and the DNA gave D and trimming. The sample includes around 990,000 clones, with approximately 75% observed a single time. Together, the top ten hold 0.7% to 0.95% of the sample.

The CDR3, cysteine through phenylalanine, is 15 amino acids long. CDR3 DNA only is kept here, 45 bases in frame from base 1. CDR1 MDHEN and CDR2 SYDVKM were looked up in the germline V gene. At the junction V is shortened by 3 bases and J by 0 bases, with 11 bases in between. Healthy HIV-negative adults with no recently reported acute infections or vaccinations were included as donors. All donors were Caucasian adults living in Nashville, Tennessee, USA. CD4+ T cells were enriched by magnetic negative selection; naive cells were then positively selected on CD45RA, and the negative fraction formed the memory subset. Blood was collected by leukapheresis, and PBMCs were isolated by Ficoll-Histopaque density gradient centrifugation and then cryopreserved in liquid nitrogen vapor phase. Analytical flow cytometry was used to check the purity and quantity of each magnetically sorted T cell population. From each sorted fraction, genomic DNA was isolated and quantified by UV absorbance on a Nanodrop 2000c.

This TCR derives from a man aged 18-30 years in good health. Some clones in this sample may be carry-over from other donors' samples. The chain couples TRBV28 to TRBJ1-1; the D gene is perhaps TRBD1, on 5 matching bases. The sample comprised memory CD4+ T cells from PBMCs. This sample's cell subset or site label indicates: CD45RA-negative fraction. The bases are TGTGCCAGCAGTTTTCGGGGGACGCTGAACACTGAAGCTTTCTTT. Translated, it gives CASSFRGTLNTEAFF.